This T cell receptor beta chain appears in the sequencing data of a study of shared clonotypes between healthy human individuals. Study background: Researchers assigned three CD4 naive, three CD4 memory, two CD8 naive and one CD8 memory plate to each donor.

CD4+ cells were split into CD45RA+ naive and CD45RA-negative memory subsets. Some clones are missing from TCRdb's copy, which holds only in-frame ones; the method was immunoSEQ multiplex PCR. The table records over a million clones, approximately 78% of them present only once. Study-wide results and limits: The represented genetic and exposure-history diversity was limited by the small number of donors. Memory subsets had estimated richness that was generally smaller than that of naive subsets.

CDR1 and CDR2 from the germline V gene are MNHNS and SASEGT. The CDR3 has 15 amino acids. V was pared by 7 bases and J by 0 bases, with 7 bases of the junction left unmatched. With regard to this clone: The antigen is unknown.

Material: memory CD4+ T cells from PBMCs. Noted subset: CD45RA-negative fraction. The sequence came from a man aged 18 to 35 in good health. Some clones in this sample may be carry-over from other donors' samples. V usage is TRBV6-1 and J usage is TRBJ2-5, with 8 nucleotides matching TRBD1. CDR3 sequence: CASKQGAGYQETQYF. The CDR3 DNA reads TGTGCCAGCAAGCAGGGGGCAGGATACCAAGAGACCCAGTACTTC.